This T cell receptor (beta chain) was captured by sequencing in a study of blood T cell repertoires in COVID-19. Study-wide background: Donors in the United States, Italy and Spain gave samples during acute or convalescent COVID-19. T cells, B-cell-depleted T cells, or PBMCs provided the cDNA or gDNA that served as material.

Per the original methods: Reference gene primer amplification in the assay estimated nucleated cell counts. Using immunoSEQ multiplex PCR, the repertoire was profiled, and TCRdb retains in-frame clones only, with some absent. V and J calls plus clone size are reproduced from that table; the DNA served to infer D and trimming. The table includes 210,000 or so clones, around 80% detected once. V gave up 1 base and J gave up 4 bases; unmatched junction bases: 4. Germline assignment: CDR1 LGHDT and CDR2 YNNKEL (reference sequence). The CDR3 runs 16 residues. Sequenced material: peripheral blood. This rearrangement joins TRBV3-1 (or the pseudogene TRBV3-2) to TRBJ2-2, with 9 nucleotides matching TRBD2. This receptor was obtained from a woman older than 75 with active or convalescent COVID-19. CDR3 nucleotides: TGTGCCAGCAGCCAAGTTGCGGGGGGGATCACCGGGGAGCTGTTTTTT. This translates into CASSQVAGGITGELFF.